The rows below give T cell receptor beta chains drawn from one sample of a study of cytomegalovirus exposure and HLA in healthy donors. The table came from immunoSEQ multiplex PCR; TCRdb's copy has only in-frame clones and leaves some out. The sample lists 120,000 to 150,000 clones, over 60% occurring once. Sequences were obtained from PBMCs. Receptors originate from a man aged 40-49 years in good health and CMV-seropositive. Both conserved end residues are part of each CDR3. Each record gives: D gene, clone size, CDR3 length, J gene, V gene, CDR3 DNA, CDR3 protein. The D gene is left open where the match is weak. Expanded clones get a size class; other rows say once, few or many, or leave the size out.

.	.	15	TRBJ1-2	TRBV28	TGTGCCAGCACCTACCCTCTGGGGGCGGGCTATGGCTACACCTTC	CASTYPLGAGYGYTF
.	.	12	TRBJ2-7	TRBV2	TGTGCCAGCAGGGGACTCTTTTACGAGCAGTACTTC	CASRGLFYEQYF
.	.	10	TRBJ1-6	TRBV19	TGTGCCGGCCATAATTCACCCCTCCACTTT	CAGHNSPLHF
.	.	14	TRBJ2-1	TRBV4-2	TGTGCCAGCAGCCAAGCACTAGCAGACAATGAGCAGTTCTTC	CASSQALADNEQFF
.	few	14	TRBJ1-2	TRBV7-6	TGTGCCAGCAGCTTAGCCGTGGGCGACTATGGCTACACCTTC	CASSLAVGDYGYTF
.	.	14	TRBJ2-5	TRBV2	TGTGCCAGCAGTGAGCACAGCCTGGCAGAGACCCAGTACTTC	CASSEHSLAETQYF
.	.	15	TRBJ2-1	TRBV27	TGTGCCAGCAGTTTCGGCCCGACTGAATACAATGAGCAGTTCTTC	CASSFGPTEYNEQFF
.	few	16	TRBJ2-7	TRBV6-5	TGTGCCAGCAGTTCCCACGTGGGGTTAGGGGCTTACGAGCAGTACTTC	CASSSHVGLGAYEQYF
.	few	13	TRBJ1-2	TRBV29-1	TGCAGCGTTCTCTCCGGGACAAACTATGGCTACACCTTC	CSVLSGTNYGYTF
TRBD1	.	14	TRBJ1-1	TRBV6-1	TGTGCCAGCAGACCACAGGGGTATGACACTGAAGCTTTCTTT	CASRPQGYDTEAFF
.	few	11	TRBJ2-4	TRBV5-6	TGTGCCAGCAGCTTGGCAGGCGTTCAGTACTTC	CASSLAGVQYF
TRBD2	once	15	TRBJ2-5	TRBV28	TGTGCCAGCAGGCAAGCGGGGGAGTACCAAGAGACCCAGTACTTC	CASRQAGEYQETQYF
TRBD2	.	15	TRBJ2-1	TRBV5-1	TGCGCCAGCAGCTTGGGACTAGCGGGAGGCAATGAGCAGTTCTTC	CASSLGLAGGNEQFF
TRBD2	once	17	TRBJ2-5	TRBV11-3	TGTGCCAGCAGCCCGAAGCCCCTAGCGGTGTACCAAGAGACCCAGTACTTC	CASSPKPLAVYQETQYF
.	.	13	TRBJ2-7	TRBV7-9	TGTGCCAGCAGCACACGACAGGCCTACGAGCAGTACTTC	CASSTRQAYEQYF